This T cell receptor (beta chain) is drawn from a study of T cell changes during pregnancy in multiple sclerosis. V lost 3 bases, J lost 6 bases, and 5 bases stayed unmatched. The CDR3 runs to 13 residues. Germline V gene data show CDR1 as MNHEY and CDR2 as SMNVEV (reference sequence). The table came from immunoSEQ multiplex PCR; TCRdb's copy has only in-frame clones and leaves some out. The profile shows about 17,000 clones, over 75% of them singletons. The sample in question was CD8+ T cells from peripheral blood mononuclear cells, obtained after pregnancy. The TCR sequence derives from a female donor with multiple sclerosis, enrolled in a pregnancy study. The chain recombines TRBV27 with TRBJ2-7; 7 bases match TRBD1. CDR3 in DNA: TGTGCCAGCAGTTTCAACAGGGGCGCCGAGCAGTACTTC. Its protein product is CASSFNRGAEQYF.